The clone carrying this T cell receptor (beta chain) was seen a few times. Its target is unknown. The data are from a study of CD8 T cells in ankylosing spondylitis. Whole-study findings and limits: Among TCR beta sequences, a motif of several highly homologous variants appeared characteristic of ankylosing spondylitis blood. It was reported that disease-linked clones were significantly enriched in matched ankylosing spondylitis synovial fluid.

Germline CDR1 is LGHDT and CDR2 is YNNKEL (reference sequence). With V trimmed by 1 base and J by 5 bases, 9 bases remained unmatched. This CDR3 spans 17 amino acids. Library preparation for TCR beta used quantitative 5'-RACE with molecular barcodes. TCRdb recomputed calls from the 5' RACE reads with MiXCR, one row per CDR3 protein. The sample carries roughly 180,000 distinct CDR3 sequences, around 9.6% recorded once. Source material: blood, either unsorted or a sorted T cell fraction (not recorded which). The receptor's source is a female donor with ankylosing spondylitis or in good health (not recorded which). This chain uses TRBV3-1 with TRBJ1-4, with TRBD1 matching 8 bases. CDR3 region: CASSQGWEQGANEKLFF. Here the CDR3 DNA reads TGTGCCAGCAGCCAAGGGTGGGAGCAGGGGGCAAATGAAAAACTGTTTTTT.